Listed below are T cell receptor beta chains from one sample, sequenced in a study of blood T cell repertoires in COVID-19. The method was immunoSEQ multiplex PCR; TCRdb's version includes in-frame clones alone and lacks a portion of them. This repertoire shows under 350,000 clones, around nine tenths found once; its top ten account for about 4.6%. Sequenced material: peripheral blood. These receptors came from a man aged 40-50 years with acute or convalescent COVID-19. Both conserved end residues are part of each CDR3. Each record gives: V gene, D gene, clone size, J gene, CDR3 protein, CDR3 DNA. The D gene is left open where the match is weak. Clone size is not always given. Where it is, it says once, few, many or a class for expanded clones.

>TRBV9|.|once|TRBJ1-4
CARGHHQRDEKLFF
TGTGCCAGAGGACACCATCAAAGGGATGAAAAACTGTTTTTT
>TRBV29-1|TRBD2|.|TRBJ2-1
CSVEFPGRVSYNEQFF
TGCAGCGTTGAATTTCCGGGGAGGGTCTCCTACAATGAGCAGTTCTTC
>TRBV12-5|TRBD1|.|TRBJ1-3
CASGSGTGVNTIYF
TGTGCTAGTGGTTCAGGGACAGGGGTAAACACCATATATTTT
>TRBV19|.|.|TRBJ1-5
CASSLRSWQPQHF
TGTGCCAGTAGCCTCAGGTCTTGGCAGCCCCAGCATTTT
>TRBV5-5|TRBD2|.|TRBJ2-3
CASSLLGGSTDTQYF
TGTGCCAGCAGCTTGTTGGGGGGGAGCACAGATACGCAGTATTTT
>TRBV29-1|TRBD2|.|TRBJ2-7
CSVVLAGDYEQYF
TGCAGCGTTGTACTAGCGGGGGACTACGAGCAGTACTTC
>TRBV21-1|.|once|TRBJ1-2
CASNHTGILFYGYTF
TGTGCCAGCAACCACACAGGGATTCTTTTCTATGGCTACACCTTC
>TRBV6-2/TRBV6-3|TRBD2|.|TRBJ2-3
CASSLGGASDTQYF
TGTGCCAGCAGTCTCGGGGGGGCCTCAGATACGCAGTATTTT
>TRBV4-1|.|.|TRBJ2-7
CASSDRPYEQYF
TGCGCCAGCAGCGACAGGCCCTACGAGCAGTACTTC
>TRBV14|.|.|TRBJ1-3
CAVSTSSSGNTIYF
TGTGCCGTATCGACTTCGAGCTCTGGAAACACCATATATTTT
>TRBV7-9|TRBD1|.|TRBJ2-5
CASSLGGTGDQETQYF
TGTGCCAGCAGCTTAGGTGGGACAGGTGACCAAGAGACCCAGTACTTC
>TRBV5-1|TRBD1|.|TRBJ2-7
CARETRQGAYEQYF
TGCGCCAGAGAAACCCGACAGGGCGCCTACGAGCAGTACTTC
>TRBV5-1|.|.|TRBJ1-5
CASSLERDQPQHF
TGCGCCAGCAGCTTGGAGAGGGATCAGCCCCAGCATTTT
>TRBV19|.|.|TRBJ1-2
CASTPSQGTYGYGYTF
TGTGCCAGTACCCCATCGCAGGGGACATACGGCTATGGCTACACCTTC
>TRBV3-1/TRBV3-2|TRBD2|.|TRBJ2-1
CASSPLYGTGGHNEQFF
TGTGCCAGCAGCCCTTTGTACGGAACGGGGGGTCACAATGAGCAGTTCTTC
>TRBV24-1|TRBD1|.|TRBJ1-5
CATSARTGKPQHF
TGTGCCACCAGTGCCCGGACAGGGAAGCCCCAGCATTTT
>TRBV19|.|once|TRBJ2-2
CASKPPNRRGPGELFF
TGTGCCAGTAAGCCACCTAACAGGCGGGGCCCCGGGGAGCTGTTTTTT
>TRBV2|.|.|TRBJ1-2
CASSEAGGGYTF
TGTGCCAGCAGTGAAGCAGGAGGTGGCTACACCTTC
>TRBV11-3|TRBD2|.|TRBJ2-3
CASSTGGTSRTDTQYF
TGTGCCAGCAGCACAGGCGGGACTAGCCGCACAGATACGCAGTATTTT
>TRBV21-1|.|.|TRBJ2-1
CASSFEGASSYNEQFF
TGTGCCAGCAGCTTTGAGGGGGCGAGCTCCTACAATGAGCAGTTCTTC
>TRBV7-2|.|once|TRBJ2-3
CASSPTTTTDTQYF
TGTGCCAGCAGCCCGACTACTACCACAGATACGCAGTATTTT
>TRBV27|.|.|TRBJ2-5
CASSYRNFLQETQYF
TGTGCCAGCAGTTACCGCAACTTCCTCCAAGAGACCCAGTACTTC
>TRBV19|.|.|TRBJ1-4
CASTWGTATNEKLFF
TGTGCCAGCACTTGGGGGACTGCAACTAATGAAAAACTGTTTTTT
>TRBV27|.|.|TRBJ1-5
CASSPNSPNQPQHF
TGTGCCAGCAGTCCAAATAGCCCCAATCAGCCCCAGCATTTT
>TRBV6-6|.|once|TRBJ2-7
CASSKPSSYEQYF
TGTGCCAGCAGCAAACCGAGCTCCTACGAGCAGTACTTC
>TRBV14|.|.|TRBJ2-1
CASSQGSRYNEQFF
TGTGCCAGCAGCCAGGGGAGCCGGTACAATGAGCAGTTCTTC
>TRBV27|.|.|TRBJ1-1
CASSGRGSPEAFF
TGTGCCAGCTCCGGCAGGGGATCTCCCGAAGCTTTCTTT
>TRBV7-2|.|.|TRBJ1-2
CASSAYGYGYTF
TGTGCCAGCAGCGCTTACGGGTATGGCTACACCTTC
>TRBV28|.|.|TRBJ2-1
CASSGADGDEQFF
TGTGCCAGCAGTGGAGCGGATGGGGATGAGCAGTTCTTC
>TRBV7-8|TRBD1|.|TRBJ1-2
CASSLVPGGNYGYTF
TGTGCCAGCAGCTTAGTCCCAGGGGGTAACTATGGCTACACCTTC
>TRBV25-1|.|.|TRBJ1-4
CASSEYLGPAANEKLFF
TGTGCCAGCAGTGAATATTTGGGGCCTGCAGCTAATGAAAAACTGTTTTTT
>TRBV2|TRBD1|.|TRBJ2-1
CATDRASWDEQFF
TGTGCCACCGACAGGGCCTCATGGGATGAGCAGTTCTTC
>TRBV28|.|.|TRBJ1-2
CASISDRAYGYTF
TGTGCCAGCATCTCGGACAGAGCCTATGGCTACACCTTC
>TRBV4-1|.|.|TRBJ1-2
CASRLDRRSSYGYTF
TGCGCCAGCAGACTTGACAGGCGAAGCTCCTATGGCTACACCTTC
>TRBV30|.|.|TRBJ1-3
CAWSRGLSGNTIYF
TGTGCCTGGAGTAGGGGACTTTCTGGAAACACCATATATTTT
>TRBV5-4|.|.|TRBJ1-3
CASTQGGGNTIYF
TGTGCCAGCACCCAGGGTGGTGGAAACACCATATATTTT
>TRBV4-2|.|once|TRBJ2-3
CASSQPGSTDTQYF
TGTGCCAGCAGCCAGCCCGGTAGCACAGATACGCAGTATTTT
>TRBV3-1/TRBV3-2|.|few|TRBJ1-6
CASRVRGNNSPLHF
TGTGCCAGCAGAGTTCGGGGGAATAATTCACCCCTCCACTTT
>TRBV10-3|TRBD1|.|TRBJ2-3
CAIKSAGGADTQYF
TGTGCCATCAAGTCGGCAGGGGGCGCAGATACGCAGTATTTT
>TRBV12-3/TRBV12-4|.|.|TRBJ2-1
CASSFRRDEQFF
TGTGCCAGCAGTTTTCGACGGGATGAGCAGTTCTTC
>TRBV7-2|.|.|TRBJ1-1
CASSNYNAKAFF
TGTGCCAGCAGTAACTACAATGCAAAGGCTTTCTTT
>TRBV5-1|.|.|TRBJ1-1
CASSPGAGGNTEAFF
TGCGCCAGCAGTCCCGGTGCGGGCGGAAACACTGAAGCTTTCTTT
>TRBV2|TRBD1|.|TRBJ1-2
CASSEAPGQYNYGYTF
TGTGCCAGCAGTGAAGCTCCGGGACAGTACAACTATGGCTACACCTTC
>TRBV20-1|TRBD1|.|TRBJ2-7
CSALDRYEQYF
TGCAGTGCCTTGGACAGGTACGAGCAGTACTTC
>TRBV27|TRBD2|.|TRBJ2-7
CASSPSLSGAGEQYF
TGTGCCAGCAGTCCCAGCCTCAGCGGGGCCGGGGAGCAGTACTTC
>TRBV19|TRBD1|.|TRBJ1-1
CASKTGGKEAFF
TGTGCCAGTAAGACAGGGGGTAAAGAAGCTTTCTTT
>TRBV3-1/TRBV3-2|.|.|TRBJ1-6
CASSQGPQISPLHF
TGTGCCAGCAGCCAGGGCCCCCAAATTTCACCCCTCCACTTT
>TRBV29-1|TRBD1|.|TRBJ2-7
CSVEGVAGGSYEQYF
TGCAGCGTTGAAGGCGTGGCAGGGGGCTCCTACGAGCAGTACTTC
>TRBV10-3|.|.|TRBJ1-1
CAISGPGGTEAFF
TGTGCCATCAGTGGGCCTGGCGGCACTGAAGCTTTCTTT
>TRBV5-5|.|.|TRBJ2-5
CATQETQYF
TGTGCCACACAAGAGACCCAGTACTTC
>TRBV7-2|TRBD1|.|TRBJ2-3
CASSSHGQGGWTDTQYF
TGTGCCAGCAGCTCCCACGGACAGGGGGGATGGACAGATACGCAGTATTTT
>TRBV29-1|TRBD2|.|TRBJ2-1
CSVPALERGVDEQFF
TGCAGCGTTCCCGCTCTGGAGCGGGGGGTGGATGAGCAGTTCTTC
>TRBV5-1|TRBD1|.|TRBJ2-7
CASSLAPGQPYEQYF
TGCGCCAGCAGCTTGGCGCCGGGACAGCCCTACGAGCAGTACTTC
>TRBV2|TRBD2|.|TRBJ2-1
CASSLLAGVHNEQFF
TGTGCCAGCAGTCTTCTAGCGGGGGTTCACAATGAGCAGTTCTTC
>TRBV30|TRBD1|.|TRBJ1-6
CAWSAWDRGNSPLHF
TGTGCCTGGAGTGCCTGGGACAGGGGGAATTCACCCCTCCACTTT